This TCR beta chain was recovered during a study of Tregs in tolerant kidney transplant recipients. Profiled with immunoSEQ multiplex PCR; TCRdb holds only in-frame clones, not every one. The table shows roughly 64,000 clones, with about 98% occurring only once. The material was Tregs from blood, obtained before the transplant. The receptor comes from a human donor who received a combined kidney and bone marrow transplant.

This CDR3 reads CASSPWDLFTDTQYF. The CDR3 DNA is TGTGCCAGCAGCCCTTGGGACTTGTTCACAGATACGCAGTATTTT. This chain links TRBV13 with TRBJ2-3; TRBD2 is a possible D gene (6 bases). Germline V gene lookup returns CDR1 PRHDT and CDR2 FYEKMQ (reference sequence). Trimming removed 5 bases from V and 2 bases from J, with 14 bases in between. The CDR3 is made up of 15 amino acids.